The rows below give T cell receptor beta chains drawn from one sample of a study of cytomegalovirus exposure and HLA in healthy donors. Only in-frame clones appear in the TCRdb table, and some are missing; sequencing was by immunoSEQ multiplex PCR. The sample includes some 160,000 clones, 76% of them seen just once. The sequenced material came from PBMCs. The receptors come from a woman aged 40 to 50 in good health and CMV-seronegative. CDR3s include the opening cysteine and the closing phenylalanine or tryptophan. D genes are given only for firm matches. A clone size is listed for some rows: how often the clone was seen (once, few, many), or a class if it is expanded.

clone size	V gene	D gene	CDR3 length	J gene	CDR3 DNA	CDR3 protein
.	TRBV6-5	.	15	TRBJ2-5	TGTGCCAGCAGTTACTCGAACGGGGTCCAAGAGACCCAGTACTTC	CASSYSNGVQETQYF
.	TRBV6-1	TRBD2	15	TRBJ2-1	TGTGCCAGCAGTGAAGCTAGCGGGAGTGAGGATGAGCAGTTCTTC	CASSEASGSEDEQFF
.	TRBV7-9	.	15	TRBJ1-2	TGTGCCAGCAGCCCTTCTTGGGAGGGCCCGTATGGCTACACCTTC	CASSPSWEGPYGYTF
.	TRBV28	.	11	TRBJ2-7	TGTGCCAGCAGTGCGCAGGGGACCCCGTACTTC	CASSAQGTPYF
once	TRBV11-2	.	15	TRBJ2-1	TGTGCCAGCAGCTCCAGGGGCCTCTCCTACAATGAGCAGTTCTTC	CASSSRGLSYNEQFF
once	TRBV7-9	.	12	TRBJ2-7	TGTTCCAGCAGCTTAGCCACCTACGAGCAGTACTTC	CSSSLATYEQYF
.	TRBV6-5	TRBD2	14	TRBJ2-7	TGTGCCAGCAGCACTAGCGGGAGCTCCTACGAGCAGTACTTC	CASSTSGSSYEQYF
.	TRBV5-1	.	15	TRBJ1-1	TGCGCCAGCAGCTTTGTGGCGACAGGGAACACTGAAGCTTTCTTT	CASSFVATGNTEAFF
.	TRBV6-1	.	16	TRBJ1-5	TGTGCCAGCAGTGAAGGGGGATGGGGGGGCAATCAGCCCCAGCATTTT	CASSEGGWGGNQPQHF
.	TRBV7-9	TRBD1	17	TRBJ1-2	TGTGCCAGCAGCCCGCGGAGAGAGGGGGCTTGGGCCTATGGCTACACCTTC	CASSPRREGAWAYGYTF
.	TRBV25-1	.	14	TRBJ1-2	TGTGCCAGCAGTGAAGGACAGCCTCACTATGGCTACACCTTC	CASSEGQPHYGYTF
.	TRBV4-1	.	14	TRBJ2-5	TGCGCCAGCAGCCAACTCAGTCGTCGAGAGACCCAGTACTTC	CASSQLSRRETQYF
.	TRBV30	TRBD1	13	TRBJ1-2	TGTGCCTGGAGGTACAGGGGCGACTATGGCTACACCTTC	CAWRYRGDYGYTF
.	TRBV7-7	TRBD2	14	TRBJ2-5	TGTGCCAGCAGCCGACAACCGGGGGGGGAGACCCAGTACTTC	CASSRQPGGETQYF
.	TRBV7-7	TRBD1	17	TRBJ2-1	TGTGCCAGCAGCCAGTCGACGCCGGGACAGGGGGCCAATGAGCAGTTCTTC	CASSQSTPGQGANEQFF
.	TRBV18	.	16	TRBJ2-5	TGTGCCAGCTCACCACCGGTCACTACGTACCAAGAGACCCAGTACTTC	CASSPPVTTYQETQYF
.	TRBV11-3	.	12	TRBJ2-3	TGTGCCAGCAGCCATAGCACAGATACGCAGTATTTT	CASSHSTDTQYF
.	TRBV4-1	TRBD1	14	TRBJ1-1	TGCGCCAGCAGCCGAGATCATGGGACAGCTGAAGCTTTCTTT	CASSRDHGTAEAFF
.	TRBV19	.	14	TRBJ2-7	TGTGCCAGTAGTATGTCAGGGGCCGGCTACGAGCAGTACTTC	CASSMSGAGYEQYF
.	TRBV2	.	15	TRBJ2-7	TGTGCCAGCAGTGAGAGGGAGTTCGGGGGTCACGAGCAGTACTTC	CASSEREFGGHEQYF
.	TRBV28	TRBD1	15	TRBJ2-1	TGTGCCAGCAGTTCCGGACAGGGGAGTAACAATGAGCAGTTCTTC	CASSSGQGSNNEQFF
few	TRBV10-2	TRBD1	20	TRBJ2-2	TGCGCCAGCAGTGGGACAGGGGACGGTTTCATGGGGGCGAACACCGGGGAGCTGTTTTTT	CASSGTGDGFMGANTGELFF